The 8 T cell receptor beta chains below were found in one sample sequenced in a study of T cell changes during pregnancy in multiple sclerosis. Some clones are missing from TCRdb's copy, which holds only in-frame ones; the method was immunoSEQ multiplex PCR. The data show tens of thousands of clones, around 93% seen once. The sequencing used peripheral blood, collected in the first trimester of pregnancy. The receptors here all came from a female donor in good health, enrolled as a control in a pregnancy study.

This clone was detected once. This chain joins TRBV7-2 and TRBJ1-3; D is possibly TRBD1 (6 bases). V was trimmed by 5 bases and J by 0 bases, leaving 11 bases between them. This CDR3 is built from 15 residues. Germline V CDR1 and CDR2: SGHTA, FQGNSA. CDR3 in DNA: TGTGCCAGCAGCCCGGACAGAGCCTCTGGAAACACCATATATTTT. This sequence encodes CASSPDRASGNTIYF.

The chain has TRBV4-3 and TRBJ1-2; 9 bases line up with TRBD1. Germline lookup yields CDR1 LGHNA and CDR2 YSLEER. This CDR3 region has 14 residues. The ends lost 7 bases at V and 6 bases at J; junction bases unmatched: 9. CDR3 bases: TGCGCCAGCAAAAAGACAGGGGGTGTAAATGGCTACACCTTC. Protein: CASKKTGGVNGYTF.

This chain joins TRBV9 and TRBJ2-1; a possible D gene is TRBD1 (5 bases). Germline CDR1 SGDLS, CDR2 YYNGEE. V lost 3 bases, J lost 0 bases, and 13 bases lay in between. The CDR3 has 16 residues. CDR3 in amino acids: CASSGKKGLSYNEQFF. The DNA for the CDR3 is TGTGCCAGCAGCGGTAAGAAGGGGCTCTCCTACAATGAGCAGTTCTTC.

The CDR3 is CASSQEKELNYGYTF. The CDR3 coding sequence is TGTGCCAGCAGCCAAGAGAAGGAGCTTAACTATGGCTACACCTTC. The chain has TRBV4-2 and TRBJ1-2, with D hard to call. The CDR3 extends over 15 amino acids. Per the germline V gene, CDR1 is LGHNA and CDR2 is YNFKEQ. V was trimmed by 0 bases and J by 1 base, leaving 9 bases between them.

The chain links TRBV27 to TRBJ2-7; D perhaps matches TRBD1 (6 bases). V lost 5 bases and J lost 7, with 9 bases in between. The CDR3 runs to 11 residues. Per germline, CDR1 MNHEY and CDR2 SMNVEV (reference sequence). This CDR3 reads CASSLGTEQYF. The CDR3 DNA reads TGTGCCAGCAGTCTAGGGACAGAGCAGTACTTC.

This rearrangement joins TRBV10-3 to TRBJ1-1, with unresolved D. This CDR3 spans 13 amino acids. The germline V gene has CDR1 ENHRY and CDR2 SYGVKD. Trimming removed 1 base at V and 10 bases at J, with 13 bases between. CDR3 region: CAISEWNPPGAFF. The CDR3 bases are TGTGCCATCAGTGAGTGGAATCCCCCGGGAGCTTTCTTT.

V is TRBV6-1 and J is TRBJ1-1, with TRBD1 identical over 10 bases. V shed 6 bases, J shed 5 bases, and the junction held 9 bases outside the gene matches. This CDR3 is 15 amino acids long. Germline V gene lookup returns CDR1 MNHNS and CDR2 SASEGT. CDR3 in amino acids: CASRETGGGGTEAFF. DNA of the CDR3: TGTGCCAGCAGAGAGACAGGGGGCGGAGGGACTGAAGCTTTCTTT.

CDR3 sequence reads: CASSLDPGGTNQPQHF. CDR3 DNA sequence: TGCGCCAGCAGCTTGGACCCAGGGGGGACGAATCAGCCCCAGCATTTT. This chain uses TRBV5-1 with TRBJ1-5, with 7 positions matching TRBD1. This CDR3 is built from 16 residues. CDR1 and CDR2 from the germline V gene are SGHRS and YFSETQ. The J segment lost 4 bases and the V segment lost 0 bases, leaving 7 bases of the junction unmatched.